This passage covers 10 T cell receptor beta chains from one sample sequenced in a study of control samples from healthy donors and cancer patients. TCRdb's copy holds only in-frame clones and misses some; the assay was immunoSEQ multiplex PCR. The table has some 65,000 clones, more than 80% seen once. Sequences were obtained from PBMCs. These receptors originate from a woman in her forties or fifties with lung cancer.

This clone has a handful of counts. The chain employs TRBV12-3 or TRBV12-4 and TRBJ1-1; TRBD1 agrees at 8 bases. CDR3 length equals 13 residues. The V segment lost 4 bases and the J segment 7 bases; nucleotides outside the gene matches: 5. CDR3 region: CASSWTGTFEAFF. The DNA for the CDR3 is TGTGCCAGCAGTTGGACAGGGACCTTTGAAGCTTTCTTT.

This chain uses TRBV7-8 with TRBJ1-5, with 9 positions matching TRBD1. This CDR3 spans 16 amino acids. The germline CDR1 and CDR2 sequences are SGHVS and FQNEAQ. V shed 6 bases and J 1 base; nucleotides not matched to a gene: 7. CDR3 amino acids: CASRTGTGMSNQPQHF. The CDR3, as DNA: TGTGCCAGCAGAACCGGGACAGGGATGAGCAATCAGCCCCAGCATTTT.

This clone was counted a single time. The V gene is TRBV30, the J gene TRBJ1-4, with TRBD1 matching over 9 bases. The CDR3 runs to 13 residues. Unmatched junction bases numbered 0, after V lost 7 bases and J lost 0 bases. Germline-derived CDR1 and CDR2 are GTSNPN and SVGIG (reference sequence). Here the CDR3 DNA reads TGTGCCTACAGGGGGCCAACTAATGAAAAACTGTTTTTT. Translated: CAYRGPTNEKLFF. The entire variable domain, with the rest obtained from reference TRBV30 and TRBJ1-4, is as follows: SQTIHQWPATLVQPVGSPLSLECTVEGTSNPNLYWYRQAAGRGLQLLFYSVGIGQISSEVPQNLSASRPQDRQFILSSKKLLLSDSGFYLCAYRGPTNEKLFFGSGTQLSVL.

The chain is built from TRBV7-9 and TRBJ1-2; TRBD1 matches 9 bases. The germline V gene encodes CDR1 SEHNR and CDR2 FQNEAQ (reference sequence). This CDR3 is built from 14 residues. Trimming cost V 5 bases and J 8 bases; bases outside gene matches: 9. The CDR3 protein is CASSLTQGAEGYTF. CDR3 bases: TGTGCCAGCAGCCTAACACAGGGGGCGGAGGGCTACACCTTC.

This clone showed up just once. This chain connects TRBV6-5 to TRBJ1-2, with D possibly TRBD1 on 5 matching bases. The germline gives CDR1 MNHEY, CDR2 SVGAGI. CDR3 size: 13 residues. The ends were cut back, 6 bases at V and 4 bases at J, with 12 bases in the middle. CDR3: CASRVTGGYGYTF. The DNA for the CDR3 is TGTGCCAGCAGGGTCACCGGGGGCTATGGCTACACCTTC.

The genes are TRBV6-5 and TRBJ1-4; D not certain. Germline V gene data show CDR1 as MNHEY and CDR2 as SVGAGI. The CDR3 has 14 amino acids. The V end was cut by 8 bases, the J end by 7 bases, with 17 bases between. For the CDR3, the DNA is TGTGCCAGCGAACGTGACATCAACGGTGAAAAACTGTTTTTT. Its protein is CASERDINGEKLFF.

The V gene is TRBV7-2, the J gene TRBJ2-4, with 9 bases aligning to TRBD2. The trim removed 1 base at V and 6 bases at J, leaving 7 bases unmatched. CDR1 and CDR2 from the germline V gene are SGHTA and FQGNSA. The CDR3 contains 16 residues. The CDR3 DNA follows: TGTGCCAGCAGCTTAGTGGCTAGCGGGGCTCCAAACATTCAGTACTTC. Translation: CASSLVASGAPNIQYF.

The sample holds one count of this clone. The rearrangement links TRBV2 to TRBJ2-5; D may be TRBD1 (6 bases). CDR3 length: 13 amino acids. The germline V gene has CDR1 SNHLY and CDR2 FYNNEI. Between the trimmed V and J ends, which lost 1 base and 7 bases, there was a span of 10 bases. The CDR3 sequence is CASSEGDMRTQYF. Written as DNA, the CDR3 is TGTGCCAGCAGTGAAGGGGACATGCGGACCCAGTACTTC. The variable domain in full, with the rest retrieved from reference TRBV2 and TRBJ2-5, is EPEVTQTPSHQVTQMGQEVILRCVPISNHLYFYWYRQILGQKVEFLVSFYNNEISEKSEIFDDQFSVERPDGSNFTLKIRSTKLEDSAMYFCASSEGDMRTQYFGPGTRLLVL.

By proportion, this clone is medium-sized. The genes are TRBV2 and TRBJ2-7; 7 bases line up with TRBD1. J was trimmed by 2 bases and V by 3 bases; bases with no gene match: 7. CDR1 and CDR2 (germline): SNHLY, FYNNEI. This CDR3 region has 15 residues. The CDR3 DNA sequence: TGTGCCAGCAGTGAGTCCTGGCAGGGGGCCTACGAGCAGTACTTC. Amino acid sequence: CASSESWQGAYEQYF.

The chain carries TRBV2 and TRBJ2-2; D could derive from TRBD1 or TRBD2 (5 bases each). The CDR3 consists of 14 residues. V was cut by 6 bases and J by 0 bases, with 8 bases left in between. Germline V gives CDR1 SNHLY, CDR2 FYNNEI. CDR3 region: CASRGRTNTGELFF. In DNA form, the CDR3 reads TGTGCCAGCAGGGGACGGACGAACACCGGGGAGCTGTTTTTT. The full variable domain, rest sourced from reference TRBV2 and TRBJ2-2, is EPEVTQTPSHQVTQMGQEVILRCVPISNHLYFYWYRQILGQKVEFLVSFYNNEISEKSEIFDDQFSVERPDGSNFTLKIRSTKLEDSAMYFCASRGRTNTGELFFGEGSRLTVL.